This T cell receptor beta chain comes out of a study of blood T cells in healthy people across ages. Study-wide findings and caveats: The study could not conclusively compare naive and antigen-experienced cells, given its unsorted PBMCs.

Germline V gives CDR1 SNHLY, CDR2 FYNNEI. Between the trimmed V and J ends, which lost 7 bases and 2 bases, there was a span of 17 bases. The CDR3 is 15 residues long. PCR was performed a second time for roughly 7 to 11 cycles using a sample-barcoded 5' primer and a J-beta primer mix. TCRdb reprocessed the 5' RACE reads with MiXCR, giving one entry per CDR3 protein. The repertoire includes 700,000 to 1,000,000 distinct CDR3 sequences, more than 40% of them detected once, and roughly 18% sits in the top ten. This clonotype was seen more than once but under ten times. Antigen: not known. Samples each yielded at least 5.5 micrograms of total RNA.

The chain links TRBV2 to TRBJ1-2, with D possibly TRBD1 on 6 matching bases. The sample consisted of blood. The receptor was isolated from a man in his sixties in good health. The CDR3 protein is CASTQLRTENYGYTF. In DNA form, the CDR3 reads TGTGCCAGCACCCAGTTGAGGACAGAGAACTATGGCTACACCTTC. Complete variable domain (other parts from reference TRBV2 and TRBJ1-2): EPEVTQTPSHQVTQMGQEVILRCVPISNHLYFYWYRQILGQKVEFLVSFYNNEISEKSEIFDDQFSVERPDGSNFTLKIRSTKLEDSAMYFCASTQLRTENYGYTFGSGTRLTVV.